This TCR beta chain was sequenced in a study of blood T cell repertoires in COVID-19. Study-level background: Samples came from the United States, Italy and Spain, spanning acute and convalescent COVID-19. Sources were T cells, B-cell-depleted T cells, or PBMCs; the material itself was cDNA or gDNA.

Sequenced by immunoSEQ multiplex PCR; TCRdb stores in-frame clones only, minus some. Of some 96,000 clones in the sample, 70% to 90% were seen once. The CDR3 spans 15 residues. V lost 0 bases, J lost 3 bases, and 12 bases lay in between. Looked up from germline, CDR1 is SGDLS and CDR2 is YYNGEE. The chain couples TRBV9 to TRBJ1-1; D is possibly TRBD1 (5 bases). The clonotype was recovered from an older man with acute or convalescent COVID-19. Sequencing input: peripheral blood. In DNA form, the CDR3 reads TGTGCCAGCAGCGTAGAGGGGAATCAAGACACTGAAGCTTTCTTT. Translated, it gives CASSVEGNQDTEAFF.